This entry lists 25 T cell receptor beta chains sequenced from one sample in a study of T-cell reconstitution after alpha-beta-depleted transplantation in children. Unique molecular identifiers tagged the TCRbeta library. TCRdb recomputed calls from the PCR reads with MiXCR, one row per CDR3 protein. The table has 480,000 or so distinct CDR3 sequences, roughly a tenth seen once. The sequencing here drew on PBMCs, taken before TCRalphabeta/CD19-depleted stem cell transplant. The receptors come from a child between 2 and 9 years old with inherited bone marrow failure, due to receive a stem cell transplant.

This clonotype came up many times. The chain uses TRBV6-5 and TRBJ2-3, with D possibly being TRBD1 (5 bases). This CDR3 contains 14 residues. Germline V lookup: CDR1 MNHEY, CDR2 SVGAGI. Deletions cut 1 base from V and 2 bases from J, with 7 bases between. In nucleotides, the CDR3 is TGTGCCAGCAGTTACTACAGGACCACAGATACGCAGTATTTT. Residues: CASSYYRTTDTQYF.

The rearrangement uses TRBV5-1 and TRBJ1-2; 8 bases align to TRBD1. Germline assignment: CDR1 SGHRS and CDR2 YFSETQ. CDR3 size: 14 residues. The V gene end was trimmed by 0 bases and the J gene end by 8 bases; junction bases not matched to a gene: 6. CDR3 protein: CASSLVTGEEGYTF. The CDR3 coding sequence is TGCGCCAGCAGCTTGGTGACAGGGGAGGAAGGCTACACCTTC.

At least ten counts were recorded for this clonotype. This chain joins TRBV28 and TRBJ2-7, with a tentative D call TRBD1 (5 bases). V was trimmed by 7 bases and J by 1 base, leaving 20 bases between them. Per the germline V gene, CDR1 is MDHEN and CDR2 is SYDVKM. This CDR3 comprises 16 residues. In nucleotides, the CDR3 is TGTGCCAGCACCTCACCCAAGGGGCCCCTATCCTACGAGCAGTACTTC. Protein product: CASTSPKGPLSYEQYF.

Only a few counts were recorded for this clonotype. The rearrangement links TRBV24-1 to TRBJ2-3, with D possibly called TRBD1 or TRBD2 (6 bases each). Germline CDR1 reads KGHDR; CDR2 reads SFDVKD. V was trimmed by 5 bases and J by 3 bases, leaving 14 bases between them. CDR3 length: 15 amino acids. The CDR3 spells CATSVGGAGTDTQYF. In DNA form, the CDR3 reads TGTGCCACCAGTGTGGGGGGCGCGGGTACAGATACGCAGTATTTT.

At least ten counts were recorded for this clonotype. The rearrangement uses TRBV27 and TRBJ2-7; 7 bases align to TRBD1. The ends lost 7 bases at V and 2 bases at J; junction bases unmatched: 8. CDR3 length equals 14 residues. Per the germline V gene, CDR1 is MNHEY and CDR2 is SMNVEV (reference sequence). In DNA form, the CDR3 reads TGTGCCAGCATTCCCGGACAGGCAGCCTACGAGCAGTACTTC. Residues: CASIPGQAAYEQYF.

The chain joins TRBV20-1 to TRBJ2-1, with 7 bases matching TRBD2. V shed 1 base and J 3 bases; nucleotides not matched to a gene: 3. CDR3 length: 14 amino acids. Per the germline V gene, CDR1 is DFQATT and CDR2 is SNEGSKA (reference sequence). The CDR3 DNA sequence: TGCAGTGCTAGAGGCGGGAGCCTCTACAATGAGCAGTTCTTC. It codes for CSARGGSLYNEQFF.

This clonotype has a count of ten or more. The chain employs TRBV19 and TRBJ2-7; weak D call: TRBD1 (5 bases). V lost 4 bases, J lost 3 bases, and 10 bases lay in between. Germline-derived CDR1 and CDR2 are LNHDA and SQIVND (reference sequence). The CDR3 has 13 amino acids. CDR3 nucleotides: TGTGCCAGTAGTAGCCAAGGGGACTACGAGCAGTACTTC. As protein: CASSSQGDYEQYF.

This clonotype was counted a few times. This rearrangement joins TRBV28 to TRBJ2-1; D is ambiguous. The V end was cut by 4 bases, the J end by 5 bases, with 9 bases between. This CDR3 comprises 13 residues. In germline, CDR1 is MDHEN, CDR2 SYDVKM. In nucleotides, the CDR3 is TGTGCCAGCAGTTGGTATCTGCACAATGAGCAGTTCTTC. Translation: CASSWYLHNEQFF.

This clonotype showed up many times. This rearrangement joins TRBV12-3 or TRBV12-4 to TRBJ1-5, with unresolved D. V was shortened by 3 bases and J by 2 bases, with 5 bases between the two germline ends. The CDR3 consists of 13 residues. In DNA, the CDR3 is TGTGCCAGCAGTTTGATACGCAATCAGCCCCAGCATTTT. It specifies CASSLIRNQPQHF.

The table lists this clonotype with many counts. This chain uses TRBV7-2 with TRBJ2-1; tentatively, D is TRBD2 (6 bases). This CDR3 spans 15 amino acids. Trimming pared 5 bases from V and 2 bases from J, leaving 13 bases between. Per germline, CDR1 SGHTA and CDR2 FQGNSA. The CDR3 here is CASSLGTGTYNEQFF. The CDR3 DNA is TGTGCCAGCAGCCTTGGGACTGGGACCTACAATGAGCAGTTCTTC.

V and J are TRBV13 and TRBJ2-3; D gene ambiguous. Trimming took off 5 bases at V and 3 bases at J, with 15 bases between the two ends. The CDR3 is 15 residues long. Germline CDR1 PRHDT, CDR2 FYEKMQ (reference sequence). CDR3 DNA sequence: TGTGCCAGCAGCCTCGCAGCGCTAGGAACAGATACGCAGTATTTT. Its translation is CASSLAALGTDTQYF.

This clonotype was counted between two and nine times. The V call is TRBV4-2, the J call TRBJ2-7; D might be TRBD2 (5 bases). The CDR3 loop spans 14 amino acids. Per germline, CDR1 LGHNA and CDR2 YNFKEQ. With 3 bases removed from V and 3 bases from J, the gap between germline ends came to 12 bases. The CDR3 sequence: CASSHMDSRYEQYF. The CDR3 nucleotides read TGTGCCAGCAGCCATATGGACTCCCGCTACGAGCAGTACTTC.

The chain employs TRBV24-1 and TRBJ2-1, with 11 positions matching TRBD2. The CDR3 is 16 residues long. Looked up from germline, CDR1 is KGHDR and CDR2 is SFDVKD. J was trimmed by 5 bases and V by 4 bases; bases with no gene match: 6. The CDR3 bases are TGTGCCACCAGTGAAATAGCGGGAGGGGTCCACAATGAGCAGTTCTTC. Residues: CATSEIAGGVHNEQFF.

The table lists this clonotype with many counts. The chain combines TRBV27 with TRBJ2-6, with 7 bases matching TRBD1. V dropped 2 bases and J dropped 4; count of bases not matched to a gene: 5. Germline V gene sequence: CDR1 MNHEY, CDR2 SMNVEV (reference sequence). CDR3 size: 16 residues. The CDR3 reads CASSLRTGVGANVLTF. CDR3 sequence (DNA): TGTGCCAGCAGTTTAAGAACAGGGGTCGGGGCCAACGTCCTGACTTTC. The whole variable domain, remainder taken from reference TRBV27 and TRBJ2-6, is EAQVTQNPRYLITVTGKKLTVTCSQNMNHEYMSWYRQDPGLGLRQIYYSMNVEVTDKGDVPEGYKVSRKEKRNFPLILESPSPNQTSLYFCASSLRTGVGANVLTFGAGSRLTVL.

This clonotype was seen ten or more times. The J gene is TRBJ2-3, the V gene TRBV28, with D tentatively TRBD1 or TRBD2 (5 bases each). Trimming pared 3 bases from V and 0 bases from J, leaving 13 bases between. The CDR3 length is 16 residues. CDR1 and CDR2 (germline): MDHEN, SYDVKM. For the CDR3, the DNA is TGTGCCAGCAGTTTTCCGGGACCCAGGAGCACAGATACGCAGTATTTT. Its protein is CASSFPGPRSTDTQYF.

This clonotype came up many times. The chain couples TRBV4-3 to TRBJ2-7, with 10 nucleotides matching TRBD2. V shed 1 base and J 2 bases; nucleotides not matched to a gene: 2. Germline V gene lookup returns CDR1 LGHNA and CDR2 YSLEER. The CDR3 has 15 amino acids. The CDR3 protein is CASSQGLAGTYEQYF. Here the CDR3 DNA reads TGCGCCAGCAGCCAAGGACTAGCGGGCACCTACGAGCAGTACTTC.

This clonotype was recorded many times. The V and J genes are TRBV7-2 and TRBJ2-3, with 7 bases matching TRBD2. This CDR3 is built from 15 residues. CDR1 and CDR2 (germline): SGHTA, FQGNSA. Trimming at V came to 5 bases and at J to 4 bases, leaving 9 bases not matched to a gene. The CDR3 is CASSPVGGWSDTQYF. As DNA, the CDR3 is TGTGCCAGCAGCCCTGTGGGGGGGTGGTCAGATACGCAGTATTTT.

In this sample, this clonotype turned up a few times. This chain connects TRBV6-2 or TRBV6-3 to TRBJ2-6, with unresolved D. The germline V gene has CDR1 MNHEY and CDR2 SVGEGT. Trimming shortened V by 2 bases and J by 2 bases, and 19 bases separated the two germline ends. The CDR3 spans 19 residues. DNA for the CDR3: TGTGCCAGCAGTTACCCGCGACTTTTGTCCGGTGCTGGGGCCAACGTCCTGACTTTC. Translating it yields CASSYPRLLSGAGANVLTF.

This clonotype was counted ten times or more. The chain combines TRBV6-2 or TRBV6-3 with TRBJ1-2; D ambiguous. Per germline, CDR1 MNHEY and CDR2 SVGEGT. Trimming took 2 bases from V and 2 from J, leaving 15 bases between them. This CDR3 has 16 amino acids. The CDR3 nucleotides read TGTGCCAGCAGTTACCATCCCGGAGTTTCCAACTATGGCTACACCTTC. The encoded protein is CASSYHPGVSNYGYTF.

In this sample, this clonotype turned up many times. V and J are TRBV5-1 and TRBJ1-1; possibly TRBD1 for D (6 bases). Trimming took 0 bases from V and 5 from J, leaving 11 bases between them. The CDR3 contains 14 residues. CDR1 and CDR2 (germline): SGHRS, YFSETQ. The DNA for the CDR3 is TGCGCCAGCAGCTTGGTCGGACAGCCTACTGAAGCTTTCTTT. As protein: CASSLVGQPTEAFF.

Only one count was recorded for this clonotype. A much larger clone differs by one base, so this may be a read error. The V gene is TRBV11-1, the J gene TRBJ2-1; TRBD2 agrees at 14 bases. V lost 5 bases and J lost 9; bases outside the gene matches: 12. This CDR3 comprises 17 residues. CDR1 is SGHAT and CDR2 is FQDESV in the germline V gene (reference sequence). CDR3 residues: CASSLRGTSGSLSEQFF. CDR3 DNA sequence: TGTGCCAGCAGCCTCAGGGGGACTAGCGGGAGTCTGAGTGAGCAGTTCTTC.

This clonotype was counted ten times or more. The V gene is TRBV4-1, the J gene TRBJ2-7, with 10 bases that match TRBD2. V shed 0 bases and J 3 bases; nucleotides not matched to a gene: 5. This CDR3 spans 16 amino acids. Germline assignment: CDR1 MGHRA and CDR2 YSYEKL. The CDR3 DNA reads TGCGCCAGCAGCCAAGAGTACGGGACTAGCGTCTACGAGCAGTACTTC. Its translation: CASSQEYGTSVYEQYF.

This clonotype has ten or more counts. The chain is built from TRBV20-1 and TRBJ2-3; TRBD1 matches 9 bases. In germline, CDR1 is DFQATT, CDR2 SNEGSKA (reference sequence). The V segment lost 0 bases and the J segment 2 bases; nucleotides outside the gene matches: 3. This CDR3 contains 15 residues. The DNA for the CDR3 is TGCAGTGCTAGAGACCGGACAGGGGCCACAGATACGCAGTATTTT. It translates to CSARDRTGATDTQYF.

This sequence joins TRBV20-1 and TRBJ2-5; D is unresolved. The CDR3 is made up of 12 amino acids. Trimming left V 0 bases short and J 1 base short, with 3 bases between. Germline lookup yields CDR1 DFQATT and CDR2 SNEGSKA (reference sequence). CDR3 residues: CSARELQETQYF. CDR3 DNA: TGCAGTGCTAGAGAACTCCAAGAGACCCAGTACTTC.

This clonotype was recorded many times. V is TRBV4-1 and J is TRBJ1-1; 7 bases line up with TRBD1. The ends lost 6 bases at V and 5 bases at J; junction bases unmatched: 9. The V gene's germline CDR1 is MGHRA and CDR2 YSYEKL. This CDR3 spans 14 amino acids. Here the CDR3 reads CASRPRGRGTEAFF. The CDR3 DNA is TGCGCCAGCAGACCTAGGGGGCGAGGTACTGAAGCTTTCTTT.